The T cell receptor (beta chain) described here comes from a study of T-cell reconstitution after alpha-beta-depleted transplantation in children. Overall study results and limits: Two months or so post-transplant, alpha-beta T cells reportedly derived from several hundred expanded graft clones.

This clonotype was seen only a few times. No antigen is known for it. One end of the junction does not line up with germline, which may come from a read error. Unique molecular identifiers were built into the TCRbeta library. TCRdb re-called the PCR reads with MiXCR, one entry per CDR3 protein. This table holds 900,000 or so distinct CDR3 sequences, roughly 15% found once. The CDR3 length is 14 residues. Germline CDR1 and CDR2: SQVTM and ANQGSEA. The V call is TRBV29-1, the J call TRBJ2-4; no clear D gene. This specimen was PBMCs, mostly from graft donor cells, taken 360 days after TCRalphabeta/CD19-depleted stem cell transplant. This receptor was taken from a male patient aged 5 to 17 who had a stem cell transplant for acute lymphoblastic leukemia, so the T cells may come from the graft donor. The CDR3 DNA reads as TGCAGCGTCGAAGCAGTATTAGCCAAAAACATTCAGTACTTC. This encodes CSVEAVLAKNIQYF.